This T cell receptor (beta chain) was documented in a study of lymphopenia after photon versus proton radiotherapy. V lost 3 bases and J 4 bases, leaving 12 bases between the germline ends. The germline V gene has CDR1 SGHTA and CDR2 FQGNSA. The CDR3 has 15 residues. TCRdb keeps only in-frame clones here, not all; method: immunoSEQ multiplex PCR. The data hold tens of thousands of clones, with approximately 93% observed a single time. This TCR derives from a woman between 50 and 59 years old with cholangiocarcinoma. The chain carries TRBV7-2 and TRBJ2-2, with D perhaps matching TRBD2 (7 bases). The source was peripheral blood, collected from a patient treated with photon-based radiotherapy. The CDR3: CASSFRGAGTGELFF. The CDR3 DNA reads TGTGCCAGCAGCTTTCGGGGGGCCGGCACCGGGGAGCTGTTTTTT. Complete variable domain (other parts from reference TRBV7-2 and TRBJ2-2): GAGVSQSPSNKVTEKGKDVELRCDPISGHTALYWYRQSLGQGLEFLIYFQGNSAPDKSGLPSDRFSAERTGGSVSTLTIQRTQQEDSAVYLCASSFRGAGTGELFFGEGSRLTVL.